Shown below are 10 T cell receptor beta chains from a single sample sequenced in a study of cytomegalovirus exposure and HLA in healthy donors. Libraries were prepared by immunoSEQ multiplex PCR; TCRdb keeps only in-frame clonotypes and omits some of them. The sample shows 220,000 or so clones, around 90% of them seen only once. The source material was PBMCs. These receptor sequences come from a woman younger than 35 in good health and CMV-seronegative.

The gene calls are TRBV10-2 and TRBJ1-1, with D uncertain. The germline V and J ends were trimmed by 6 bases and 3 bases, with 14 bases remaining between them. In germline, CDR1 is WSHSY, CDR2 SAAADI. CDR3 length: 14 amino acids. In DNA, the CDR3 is TGCGCCAGCAGAACTAATTATGGGTACACTGAAGCTTTCTTT. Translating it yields CASRTNYGYTEAFF.

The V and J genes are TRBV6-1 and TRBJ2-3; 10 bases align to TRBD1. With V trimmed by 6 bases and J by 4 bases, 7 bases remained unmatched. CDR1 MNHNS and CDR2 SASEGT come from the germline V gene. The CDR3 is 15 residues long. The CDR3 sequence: CASSFGTGVPDTQYF. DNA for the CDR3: TGTGCCAGCAGCTTCGGGACAGGGGTACCAGATACGCAGTATTTT.

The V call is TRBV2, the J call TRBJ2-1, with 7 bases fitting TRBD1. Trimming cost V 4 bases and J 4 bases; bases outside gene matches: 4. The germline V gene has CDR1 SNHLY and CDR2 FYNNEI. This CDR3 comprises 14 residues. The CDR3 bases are TGTGCCAGCAGTGTTGGGACAGTATACAATGAGCAGTTCTTC. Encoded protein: CASSVGTVYNEQFF.

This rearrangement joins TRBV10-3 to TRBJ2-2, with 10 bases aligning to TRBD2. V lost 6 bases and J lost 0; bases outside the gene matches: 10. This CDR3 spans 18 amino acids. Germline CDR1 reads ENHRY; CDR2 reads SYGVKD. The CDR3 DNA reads TGTGCCATCAGGGGGACTAGCGTCCCCGCCTCGAACACCGGGGAGCTGTTTTTT. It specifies CAIRGTSVPASNTGELFF.

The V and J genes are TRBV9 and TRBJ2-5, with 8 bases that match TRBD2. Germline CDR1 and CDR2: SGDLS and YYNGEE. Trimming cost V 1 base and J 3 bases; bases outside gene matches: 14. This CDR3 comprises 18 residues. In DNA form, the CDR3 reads TGTGCCAGCAGCGTAACCCCCTCGGGGACTAGAATGGAAGAGACCCAGTACTTC. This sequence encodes CASSVTPSGTRMEETQYF.

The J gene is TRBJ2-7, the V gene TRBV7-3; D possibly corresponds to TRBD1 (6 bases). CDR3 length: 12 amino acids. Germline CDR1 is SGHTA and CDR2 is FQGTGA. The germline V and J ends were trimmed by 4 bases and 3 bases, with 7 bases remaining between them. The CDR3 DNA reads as TGTGCCAGCAGCTCCAGGGGCTACGAGCAGTACTTC. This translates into CASSSRGYEQYF.

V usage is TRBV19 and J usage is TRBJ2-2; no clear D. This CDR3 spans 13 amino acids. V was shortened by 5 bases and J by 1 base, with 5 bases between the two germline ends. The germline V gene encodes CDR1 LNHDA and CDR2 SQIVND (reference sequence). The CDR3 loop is CASSSGNTGELFF. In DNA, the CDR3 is TGTGCCAGTAGTTCGGGGAACACCGGGGAGCTGTTTTTT.

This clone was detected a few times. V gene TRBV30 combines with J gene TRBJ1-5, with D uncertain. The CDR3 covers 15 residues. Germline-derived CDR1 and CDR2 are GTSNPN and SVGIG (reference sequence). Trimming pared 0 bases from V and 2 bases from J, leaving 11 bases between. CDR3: CAWSVGPEGNQPQHF. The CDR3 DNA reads TGTGCCTGGAGTGTAGGTCCGGAGGGCAATCAGCCCCAGCATTTT.

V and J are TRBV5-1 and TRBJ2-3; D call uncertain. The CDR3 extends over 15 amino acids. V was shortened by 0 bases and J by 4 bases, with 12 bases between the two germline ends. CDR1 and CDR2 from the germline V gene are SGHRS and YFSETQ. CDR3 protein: CASSLVQVGSDTQYF. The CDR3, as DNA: TGCGCCAGCAGCTTGGTCCAGGTGGGCTCAGATACGCAGTATTTT.

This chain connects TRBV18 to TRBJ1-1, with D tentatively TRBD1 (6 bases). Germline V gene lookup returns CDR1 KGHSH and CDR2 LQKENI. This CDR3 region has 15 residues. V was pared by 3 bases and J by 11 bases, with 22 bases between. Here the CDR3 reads CASSPEAGDRPRAFF. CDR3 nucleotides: TGTGCCAGCTCACCCGAGGCAGGGGACCGACCTAGGGCTTTCTTT.